Presented here are 32 T cell receptor beta chains from one specimen sequenced in a study of patients and donors after allogeneic stem cell transplantation. TCRdb reanalysed the RT-PCR reads using MiXCR and keeps one entry per CDR3 protein. The sample lists some 960,000 distinct CDR3 sequences, about a sixth seen once, with 6% in the top ten. The sequenced sample was blood, either unsorted or a sorted T cell fraction (not recorded which). These receptors all stem from a human donor who was either an allogeneic HSCT recipient or a stem cell or donor lymphocyte infusion donor (not recorded which). It is not recorded whose cells these are; they may come from a transplant donor.

This clonotype was observed at least ten times. Mismatch with germline at one junction end may stem from a read error. The V and J genes are TRBV4-3 and TRBJ2-2; possible D gene TRBD1, 6 bases. The germline gives CDR1 LGHNA, CDR2 YSLEER. The CDR3 is made up of 13 amino acids. DNA of the CDR3: TGTGCCAGCAGCCCCCAGGGGACCGGGGAGCTGTTTTTT. This sequence encodes CASSPQGTGELFF.

V and J are TRBV29-1 and TRBJ1-2, with 9 bases fitting TRBD1. V shed 5 bases and J 8 bases; nucleotides not matched to a gene: 12. CDR1 and CDR2 (germline): SQVTM, ANQGSEA. The CDR3 has 14 residues. CDR3 nucleotides: TGCAGCGTTCCCATCCGGGACAGGGAAAACGGCTACACCTTC. Its translation is CSVPIRDRENGYTF. Full variable domain (outside the CDR3, taken from reference TRBV29-1 and TRBJ1-2): SAVISQKPSRDICQRGTSLTIQCQVDSQVTMMFWYRQQPGQSLTLIATANQGSEATYESGFVIDKFPISRPNLTFSTLTVSNMSPEDSSIYLCSVPIRDRENGYTFGSGTRLTVV.

This clonotype was detected only a few times. J is TRBJ2-4 and V is TRBV18; D may be TRBD1 or TRBD2 (5 bases each). In germline, CDR1 is KGHSH, CDR2 LQKENI. CDR3 length: 14 residues. V gave up 2 bases and J gave up 5 bases, with 10 bases separating them. The CDR3 region has the DNA TGTGCCAGCTCACCAGGACCGGGACAAAACATTCAGTACTTC. Translating gives CASSPGPGQNIQYF.

This chain uses TRBV9 with TRBJ1-3; D gene unclear. V was clipped by 0 bases and J by 2 bases, with 12 bases between them. The germline gives CDR1 SGDLS, CDR2 YYNGEE. This CDR3 is built from 16 residues. This CDR3 is CASSVERTYTGNTIYF. The CDR3 DNA sequence: TGTGCCAGCAGCGTAGAACGGACGTACACTGGAAACACCATATATTTT. Using reference TRBV9 and TRBJ1-3 for the parts outside the CDR3, the full variable domain is DSGVTQTPKHLITATGQRVTLRCSPRSGDLSVYWYQQSLDQGLQFLIQYYNGEERAKGNILERFSAQQFPDLHSELNLSSLELGDSALYFCASSVERTYTGNTIYFGEGSWLTVV.

The chain combines TRBV6-2 or TRBV6-3 with TRBJ2-3, with D possibly matching TRBD2 (5 bases). This CDR3 region has 15 residues. The V gene lost 8 bases and the J gene lost 2 bases, with 17 bases spanning the gap. Per the germline V gene, CDR1 is MNHEY and CDR2 is SVGEGT. CDR3 sequence (DNA): TGTGCCAGCGAGAGCGGTTTAACCCTCACAGATACGCAGTATTTT. It encodes CASESGLTLTDTQYF.

This clonotype appeared many times. This rearrangement joins TRBV12-3 or TRBV12-4 to TRBJ2-3; a possible D gene is TRBD2 (5 bases). The CDR3 is 14 amino acids. V was shortened by 6 bases and J by 1 base, with 11 bases between the two germline ends. CDR3 bases: TGTGCCAGCAGGAAAGGACTGGGCACAGATACGCAGTATTTT. It codes for CASRKGLGTDTQYF.

This clonotype turned up a few times. The chain carries TRBV20-1 and TRBJ1-2, with TRBD1 as a possible D gene (5 bases). Germline lookup yields CDR1 DFQATT and CDR2 SNEGSKA (reference sequence). V lost 1 base and J 3 bases, leaving 12 bases between the germline ends. The CDR3 sequence is 14 residues long. CDR3 sequence (DNA): TGCAGTGCTAGAGTTTCAGGGCAAGACTATGGCTACACCTTC. Its translation is CSARVSGQDYGYTF.

This sequence joins TRBV10-3 and TRBJ2-1, with TRBD2 matching over 7 bases. Trimming at V came to 1 base and at J to 6 bases, leaving 9 bases not matched to a gene. CDR3 length: 16 amino acids. Germline CDR1 reads ENHRY; CDR2 reads SYGVKD. The CDR3 nucleotides are TGTGCCATCAGTGAGTTGCGGCGGGAGCCCGGCAATGAGCAGTTCTTC. Translated: CAISELRREPGNEQFF.

This clonotype was detected only a few times. The V and J genes are TRBV20-1 and TRBJ2-7; TRBD1 matches at 10 bases. The V and J ends lost 0 bases and 2 bases, in that order; junction bases with no gene match: 10. The CDR3 has 17 amino acids. CDR1 DFQATT and CDR2 SNEGSKA come from the germline V gene (reference sequence). The DNA of the CDR3 is TGCAGTGCTAGAGATTTACCGGGACAGGGGCCTCCCTACGAGCAGTACTTC. Protein product: CSARDLPGQGPPYEQYF.

This clonotype was picked up a small number of times. This chain uses TRBV6-2 or TRBV6-3 with TRBJ2-2, with D perhaps matching TRBD1 or TRBD2 (5 bases each). This CDR3 is built from 17 residues. V gave up 5 bases and J gave up 1 base, with 17 bases separating them. Germline-derived CDR1 and CDR2 are MNHEY and SVGEGT. CDR3 protein: CASSHSVGRKNTGELFF. As DNA, the CDR3 is TGTGCCAGCAGTCATTCTGTGGGACGGAAGAACACCGGGGAGCTGTTTTTT.

This chain uses TRBV10-3 with TRBJ2-3; 15 bases align to TRBD2. V lost 2 bases, J lost 7 bases, and 1 base stayed unmatched. Germline V gene lookup returns CDR1 ENHRY and CDR2 SYGVKD. The CDR3 length is 15 residues. CDR3 residues: CAISEGLAGGYTQYF. As DNA, the CDR3 is TGTGCCATCAGTGAGGGACTAGCGGGGGGGTATACGCAGTATTTT.

The CDR3 is CASSTRENKVTGELFF. CDR3 sequence (DNA): TGTGCCAGCAGCACTAGGGAGAACAAAGTCACCGGGGAGCTGTTTTTT. The rearrangement joins TRBV7-9 to TRBJ2-2; D possibly corresponds to TRBD2 (5 bases). V lost 5 bases and J lost 4, with 17 bases in between. This CDR3 comprises 16 residues. From germline, CDR1 is SEHNR and CDR2 FQNEAQ (reference sequence).

J is TRBJ2-1 and V is TRBV5-1; possibly TRBD2 for D (5 bases). This CDR3 has 17 amino acids. Germline CDR1 reads SGHRS; CDR2 reads YFSETQ. Trimming cost V 0 bases and J 5 bases, with 18 bases left between them. CDR3 DNA sequence: TGCGCCAGCAGCTTGGATCCCCGACGGGGTCCGAACAATGAGCAGTTCTTC. This encodes CASSLDPRRGPNNEQFF.

This clonotype turned up a few times. This chain connects TRBV5-1 to TRBJ2-5; D is unclear. CDR1 and CDR2 from the germline V gene are SGHRS and YFSETQ. The V and J ends lost 0 bases and 3 bases respectively, with 18 bases between them. This CDR3 region has 17 residues. The CDR3 sequence is CASSLAPLALFKETQYF. CDR3 nucleotide sequence: TGCGCCAGCAGCTTGGCCCCCCTCGCACTGTTCAAAGAGACCCAGTACTTC.

This clonotype has more than one count but fewer than ten. The rearrangement joins TRBV9 to TRBJ2-5, with 7 positions matching TRBD2. Germline V gene lookup returns CDR1 SGDLS and CDR2 YYNGEE. The CDR3 is 14 amino acids. Trimming removed 1 base from V and 5 bases from J; junction bases left unmatched: 5. The CDR3 loop is CASSVSGGGETQYF. DNA of the CDR3: TGTGCCAGCAGCGTATCTGGGGGAGGGGAGACCCAGTACTTC.

This clonotype was detected only a few times. The chain links TRBV4-1 to TRBJ2-3; weak D call: TRBD1 (6 bases). Germline CDR1 is MGHRA and CDR2 is YSYEKL. The germline V and J ends were trimmed by 6 bases and 3 bases, with 16 bases remaining between them. The CDR3 is 15 amino acids. CDR3 in DNA: TGCGCCAGCAGTGACGGACAGAGTGGGACAGATACGCAGTATTTT. Translation gives CASSDGQSGTDTQYF.

This clonotype was observed a handful of times. This chain uses TRBV6-5 with TRBJ2-1, with 12 nucleotides matching TRBD2. This CDR3 is 16 amino acids long. With 0 bases clipped from V and 9 bases from J, the junction kept 6 bases outside the gene matches. Germline CDR1 and CDR2: MNHEY and SVGAGI. CDR3 sequence reads: CASSYSRLAGAGEQFF. The CDR3 bases are TGTGCCAGCAGTTACTCGAGACTAGCGGGAGCCGGTGAGCAGTTCTTC.

The chain has TRBV5-6 and TRBJ1-5, with D possibly being TRBD1 (5 bases). The CDR3 runs 14 residues. From germline, CDR1 is SGHDT and CDR2 YYEEEE. V lost 4 bases and J 7 bases, leaving 15 bases between the germline ends. CDR3 nucleotide sequence: TGTGCCAGCAGCCTGAGGGGATTCCTCCAGCCCCAGCATTTT. Its translation: CASSLRGFLQPQHF.

This chain uses TRBV6-4 with TRBJ1-4; no clear D. Germline lookup yields CDR1 MRHNA and CDR2 SNTAGT. V gave up 8 bases and J gave up 8 bases, with 15 bases separating them. This CDR3 is built from 13 residues. The CDR3 nucleotides are TGTGCCAGCCCCGAGCCAGGTCGGGAAAAACTGTTTTTT. Translation gives CASPEPGREKLFF.

The sample holds a few counts of this clonotype. The chain joins TRBV12-3 or TRBV12-4 to TRBJ2-3, with 14 bases lining up with TRBD2. With 5 bases clipped from V and 7 bases from J, the junction kept 5 bases outside the gene matches. The CDR3 is 15 residues long. Here the CDR3 DNA reads TGTGCCAGCAGTCTGACTAGCGGGAGGGGAAATACGCAGTATTTT. Translation: CASSLTSGRGNTQYF.

In this sample, this clonotype turned up many times. V usage is TRBV12-3 or TRBV12-4 and J usage is TRBJ2-7; D unresolved. V shed 1 base and J shed 1 base, with 14 bases lying between them. This CDR3 has 16 amino acids. CDR3: CASSLGQALNSYEQYF. The CDR3 DNA reads TGTGCCAGCAGTTTAGGGCAGGCCCTTAATTCCTACGAGCAGTACTTC.

This clonotype was picked up a small number of times. The chain links TRBV30 to TRBJ1-1; no clear D gene. Trimming cost V 1 base and J 6 bases, with 9 bases left between them. Germline V gives CDR1 GTSNPN, CDR2 SVGIG (reference sequence). The CDR3 length is 12 residues. CDR3 amino acids: CAWSGPVPEAFF. The CDR3 DNA follows: TGTGCCTGGAGTGGTCCAGTGCCTGAAGCTTTCTTT.

The rearrangement links TRBV7-3 to TRBJ2-3, with 8 nucleotides matching TRBD2. The CDR3 contains 14 residues. Unmatched junction bases numbered 3, after V lost 3 bases and J lost 4 bases. Germline CDR1 and CDR2: SGHTA and FQGTGA. The CDR3 DNA reads TGTGCCAGCAGCTTTAGCGGGGCGGCAGATACGCAGTATTTT. This codes for CASSFSGAADTQYF.

This chain connects TRBV7-6 to TRBJ2-1; 12 bases agree with TRBD2. Germline lookup yields CDR1 SGHVS and CDR2 FNYEAQ. CDR3 length equals 15 residues. V was pared by 7 bases and J by 5 bases, with 6 bases of the junction left unmatched. The CDR3 DNA follows: TGTGCCAGCACCCGTCTAGCGGGAGGGCACAATGAGCAGTTCTTC. It encodes CASTRLAGGHNEQFF.

This clonotype was found a few times. The chain has TRBV20-1 and TRBJ1-2; D might be TRBD1 (5 bases). The CDR3 is 14 residues long. The V end was cut by 3 bases, the J end by 0 bases, with 11 bases between. Germline V gives CDR1 DFQATT, CDR2 SNEGSKA (reference sequence). CDR3 DNA: TGCAGTGCTAGCGACAGATCAGCTAACTATGGCTACACCTTC. Encoded protein: CSASDRSANYGYTF.

This chain links TRBV29-1 with TRBJ2-7; TRBD1 aligns across 8 bases. This CDR3 has 13 amino acids. V was clipped by 4 bases and J by 2 bases; unmatched bases: 4. Germline-derived CDR1 and CDR2 are SQVTM and ANQGSEA. The DNA of the CDR3 is TGCAGCGTTGTCAGGGGGCCTCCCTACGAGCAGTACTTC. This sequence encodes CSVVRGPPYEQYF.

This clonotype has a handful of counts. The rearrangement links TRBV10-3 to TRBJ2-2; D may match TRBD1 or TRBD2 (5 bases each). This CDR3 comprises 15 residues. V dropped 6 bases and J dropped 0 bases, with 11 bases sitting between them. CDR1 is ENHRY and CDR2 is SYGVKD in the germline V gene. CDR3 coding DNA: TGTGCCATCAGCCCCGGGACCTCGAACACCGGGGAGCTGTTTTTT. It encodes CAISPGTSNTGELFF.

The V call is TRBV12-3 or TRBV12-4, the J call TRBJ2-7, with 7 positions matching TRBD1. There are 14 residues in the CDR3. V shed 4 bases and J 4 bases; nucleotides not matched to a gene: 7. CDR3 coding DNA: TGTGCCAGCAGTTCGACAGGGATGGGGTACGAGCAGTACTTC. Amino acid sequence: CASSSTGMGYEQYF.

This clonotype has a handful of counts. The chain combines TRBV6-2 or TRBV6-3 with TRBJ2-2; D may be TRBD1 (6 bases). The V and J ends lost 3 bases and 6 bases respectively, with 11 bases between them. Germline values: CDR1 MNHEY, CDR2 SVGEGT. CDR3 size: 14 residues. CDR3 in DNA: TGTGCCAGCAGTTATCACAGGGTCTCCGGGGAGCTGTTTTTT. Encoded protein: CASSYHRVSGELFF.

The chain is built from TRBV7-3 and TRBJ2-1; D is uncertain. Trimming left V 1 base short and J 7 bases short, with 17 bases between. Germline values: CDR1 SGHTA, CDR2 FQGTGA. The CDR3 has 16 residues. The CDR3, as DNA: TGTGCCAGCAGCTTAATCGCAACCTTGGGTATGAATGAGCAGTTCTTC. It specifies CASSLIATLGMNEQFF. The full variable domain, its missing parts supplied by reference TRBV7-3 and TRBJ2-1, is GAGVSQTPSNKVTEKGKYVELRCDPISGHTALYWYRQSLGQGPEFLIYFQGTGAADDSGLPNDRFFAVRPEGSVSTLKIQRTERGDSAVYLCASSLIATLGMNEQFFGPGTRLTVL.

The chain carries TRBV7-6 and TRBJ2-3; D may match TRBD1 or TRBD2 (6 bases each). This CDR3 region has 15 residues. Deletions cut 4 bases from V and 5 bases from J, with 16 bases between. Germline lookup yields CDR1 SGHVS and CDR2 FNYEAQ. In DNA form, the CDR3 reads TGTGCCAGCAGCTCTAGAGGGGGGCTGAGAGATACGCAGTATTTT. It yields the protein CASSSRGGLRDTQYF.

The gene calls are TRBV2 and TRBJ1-2, with 7 bases aligning to TRBD1. CDR3 length: 14 residues. Per germline, CDR1 SNHLY and CDR2 FYNNEI. Trimming took 4 bases from V and 6 from J; bases not matched to a gene: 8. The CDR3 region has the DNA TGTGCCAGCAGTGCCTACGACAGGGAGCATGGCTACACCTTC. This gives the protein CASSAYDREHGYTF.